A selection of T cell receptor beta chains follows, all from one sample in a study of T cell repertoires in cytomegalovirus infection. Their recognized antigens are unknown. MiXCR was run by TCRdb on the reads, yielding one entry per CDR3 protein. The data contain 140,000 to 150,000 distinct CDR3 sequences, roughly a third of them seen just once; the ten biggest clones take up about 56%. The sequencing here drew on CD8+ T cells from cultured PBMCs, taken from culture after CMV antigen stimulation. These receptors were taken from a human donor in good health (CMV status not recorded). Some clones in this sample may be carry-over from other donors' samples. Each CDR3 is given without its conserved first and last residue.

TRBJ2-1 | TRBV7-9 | ASSFGGTHEQF
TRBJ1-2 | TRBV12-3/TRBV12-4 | ASSLQTDPGQGDDGYT
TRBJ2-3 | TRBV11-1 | ASSLGSSNPDTQY
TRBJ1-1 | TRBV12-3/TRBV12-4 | ASSLWGQHTEAF
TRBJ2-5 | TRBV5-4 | ASSPSEGVGQETQY
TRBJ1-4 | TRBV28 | ASRPVLGFYRNEKLF
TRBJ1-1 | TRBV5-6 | ASSLRRGTEAF
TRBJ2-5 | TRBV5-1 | ASTAWGSWQETQY
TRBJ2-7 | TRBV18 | ASSPRDLIYEQY
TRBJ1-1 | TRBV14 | ASSQWTDSPIYEAF
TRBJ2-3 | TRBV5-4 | ASGGLAGGKGDTQY
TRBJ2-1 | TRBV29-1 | SVEDPGTGSYNEQF
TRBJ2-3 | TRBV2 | ASSEAGTVDTQY
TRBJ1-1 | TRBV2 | ASRARASPKDTEAF
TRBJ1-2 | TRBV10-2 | ASGLSYGYT
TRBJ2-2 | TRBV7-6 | ASSLGGLGSGELF
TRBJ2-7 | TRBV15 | ATSTGKNYEQY
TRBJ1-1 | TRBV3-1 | ASSPNQGRRTEAF
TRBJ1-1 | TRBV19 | ASSLQGRYTEAF
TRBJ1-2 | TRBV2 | ASSQYLSDSDYGYT
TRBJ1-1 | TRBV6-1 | ASSEGGGRTEAF
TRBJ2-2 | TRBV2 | ASRAGPYTGELF
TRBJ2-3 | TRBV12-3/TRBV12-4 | ASSFLAGVLDTQY
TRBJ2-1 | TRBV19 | ASPFPGLASNEQF
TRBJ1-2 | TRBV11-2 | ASSHNTGNGYT
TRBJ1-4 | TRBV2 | ASSEGGANEKLF
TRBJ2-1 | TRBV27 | ATSTGQGVDEQF
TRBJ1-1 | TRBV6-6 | ASSYSGGFEAF